The T cell receptor (beta chain) under discussion was sequenced for a study of blood T cells in healthy people across ages. Overall study results and limits: Measured against age, TCR beta diversity per million T cells decreased in a roughly linear manner. Estimated diversity across one million T cells was deemed an underestimate.

CDR1 is MNHEY, CDR2 SVGAGI, per germline. Trimming cost V 5 bases and J 1 base, with 14 bases left between them. This CDR3 is 15 amino acids long. The use of a sample-barcoded 5' primer and a J-beta primer mix characterized a second PCR of about 7 to 12 cycles. A single record per CDR3 protein comes from TCRdb applying MiXCR to the 5' RACE reads. Among around 870,000 distinct CDR3 sequences listed, 25% to 30% were seen once. This clonotype was seen at least ten times. Its antigen is still unknown. The chain carries TRBV6-5 and TRBJ1-1; no clear D. The TCR was taken from a woman older than 75 in good health. The material sequenced was blood. CDR3 sequence (DNA): TGTGCCAGCAGTCCCGGTTCCGGTCCGAACACTGAAGCTTTCTTT. Translation gives CASSPGSGPNTEAFF.